The entry that follows covers one T cell receptor (beta chain) sequence. Its matching antigen is unknown. This entry comes from a study of CXCR3-negative and CXCR3-positive naive CD8 T cells. The study, taken as a whole, reports: Much lower diversity was found in memory CD8+ cells, while both naive subsets had comparably high diversity. TRBV-TRBJ usage matched between naive CXCR3-negative and CXCR3-positive cells but not between memory cells. When CXCR3-positive naive cells were set against CXCR3-negative naive cells, the former had more hydrophobic TRB CDR3s.

The authors prepared UMI-labeled TRB cDNA libraries by 5' RACE. TCRdb re-called the 5' RACE reads; every CDR3 protein appears as one record, without DNA. The sample totals some 120,000 distinct CDR3 sequences. Subsets of CD8+ T cells were each sorted in triplicate at about 300,000 cells apiece. CD45RO-CCR7+CD27+CD95- defined naive CD8+ T cells. Germline V gene lookup returns CDR1 MDHEN and CDR2 SYDVKM. The CDR3 length is 14 residues. The chain employs TRBV28 and TRBJ1-2; TCRdb designates TRBD1, a call that cannot be tested without DNA. The clonotype was recovered from a human donor in good health. Some clones in this sample may be carry-over from other donors' samples. The sequenced material came from naive CXCR3+ CD8+ T cells from blood. The subset here: CD45RO-CCR7+CD27+CD95- naive CD8+ T cells expressing CXCR3 (TNR3+). The CDR3 here is CASSLTSGGYGYTF.